These T cell receptor beta chains were read from a single sample in a study of blood T cell repertoires in COVID-19. This table comes from immunoSEQ multiplex PCR, and its TCRdb copy is limited to in-frame clones, with some not included. The top ten clones hold approximately 3.5% of a sample with a few hundred thousand clones, over 75% of them seen once. Sequenced: PBMCs or T cells enriched from blood (not recorded which). These receptors were taken from a woman younger than 35 in a cohort exposed to, infected with or recovered from COVID-19 (not recorded which). Both conserved end residues are part of each CDR3. D genes are given only for firm matches.

cdr3_length d_call j_call v_call cdr3_aa cdr3_nt
14 TRBD1 TRBJ2-7 TRBV25-1 CASSGWDSHGEQYF TGTGCCAGCAGTGGGTGGGACAGTCACGGGGAGCAGTACTTC
16 . TRBJ1-2 TRBV7-8 CASSLVDYTDLYGYTF TGTGCCAGCAGCTTAGTGGACTACACGGATCTCTATGGCTACACCTTC
17 TRBD2 TRBJ2-1 TRBV11-3 CASSLGGLAGVLDEQFF TGTGCCAGCAGCTTAGGGGGTTTGGCGGGAGTACTTGATGAGCAGTTCTTC
19 TRBD1 TRBJ2-5 TRBV4-1 CASSQPEITPGQAEETQYF TGCGCCAGCAGCCAGCCCGAAATTACACCGGGACAGGCTGAGGAGACCCAGTACTTC
15 . TRBJ2-7 TRBV28 CASTRTMGGSYEQYF TGTGCCAGCACCCGGACAATGGGCGGCTCCTACGAGCAGTACTTC
19 . TRBJ1-3 TRBV5-1 CASSLAWAGRGISGNTIYF TGCGCCAGCAGCTTGGCCTGGGCAGGGAGGGGGATCTCTGGAAACACCATATATTTT
15 . TRBJ2-3 TRBV7-6 CASSSPHGVGDTQYF TGTGCCAGCAGCTCCCCCCACGGGGTGGGGGATACGCAGTATTTT
15 . TRBJ2-3 TRBV7-3 CASSPSGPLTDTQYF TGTGCCAGCAGCCCGAGCGGGCCCCTCACAGATACGCAGTATTTT
13 . TRBJ1-2 TRBV28 CASSWLYPYGYTF TGTGCCAGCAGTTGGCTGTACCCCTATGGCTACACCTTC
14 . TRBJ2-3 TRBV6-1 CASSEYEGTDTQYF TGTGCCAGCAGTGAATATGAGGGCACAGATACGCAGTATTTT
13 TRBD1 TRBJ2-3 TRBV5-1 CASTTDRADTQYF TGCGCCAGCACTACAGACAGGGCCGACACGCAGTATTTT
17 . TRBJ1-6 TRBV3-1/TRBV3-2 CASSQDPPGSYNSPLHF TGTGCCAGCAGCCAAGATCCCCCAGGCTCCTATAATTCACCCCTCCACTTT
15 TRBD1 TRBJ2-7 TRBV7-9 CASSLVTGGLHEQYF TGTGCCAGCAGCTTAGTGACAGGGGGCCTGCACGAGCAGTACTTC
19 TRBD2 TRBJ2-5 TRBV29-1 CSVEDPPASGGIREETQYF TGCAGCGTTGAAGATCCGCCGGCTAGCGGGGGTATCAGAGAAGAGACCCAGTACTTC